Listed below are T cell receptor beta chains from one sample, sequenced in a study of shared clonotypes between healthy human individuals. Libraries were prepared by immunoSEQ multiplex PCR; TCRdb keeps only in-frame clonotypes and omits some of them. The sample has more than 900,000 clones; approximately 80% are singletons. The sequenced material came from memory CD4+ T cells from PBMCs. The receptors originated from a man in his late teens or twenties in good health. Some clones in this sample may be carry-over from other donors' samples. Each CDR3 is given with its conserved first and last residue. A D gene is named only where the DNA matches it firmly. Clone size is given for some rows only: seen once, a few or many times, or a class if the clone is expanded.

v_call: TRBV28
clone_size: .
d_call: .
j_call: TRBJ2-5
cdr3_aa: CASRQGLAINQETQYF
cdr3_nt: TGTGCCAGCAGGCAGGGGCTAGCGATAAACCAAGAGACCCAGTACTTC

v_call: TRBV7-9
clone_size: .
d_call: .
j_call: TRBJ1-4
cdr3_aa: CASSPGQREKLFF
cdr3_nt: TGTGCCAGCAGCCCCGGACAGAGGGAAAAACTGTTTTTT

v_call: TRBV7-2
clone_size: once
d_call: .
j_call: TRBJ1-5
cdr3_aa: CASSLSGAQPQHF
cdr3_nt: TGTGCCAGCAGCTTGTCGGGGGCCCAGCCCCAGCATTTT

v_call: TRBV29-1
clone_size: .
d_call: TRBD1
j_call: TRBJ2-5
cdr3_aa: CSVHLLQGARETQYF
cdr3_nt: TGCAGCGTCCATCTATTGCAGGGGGCCAGGGAGACCCAGTACTTC

v_call: TRBV19
clone_size: .
d_call: .
j_call: TRBJ1-3
cdr3_aa: CASSIVGERSGNTIYF
cdr3_nt: TGTGCCAGTAGTATAGTCGGAGAACGCTCTGGAAACACCATATATTTT

v_call: TRBV7-3
clone_size: .
d_call: .
j_call: TRBJ2-2
cdr3_aa: CASSPQGYGGGELFF
cdr3_nt: TGTGCCAGCAGCCCCCAGGGTTACGGGGGCGGGGAGCTGTTTTTT

v_call: TRBV7-2
clone_size: .
d_call: .
j_call: TRBJ2-1
cdr3_aa: CASSLAASRDEQFF
cdr3_nt: TGTGCCAGCAGCTTAGCAGCTAGCCGGGATGAGCAGTTCTTC

v_call: TRBV14
clone_size: .
d_call: .
j_call: TRBJ2-1
cdr3_aa: CASSQDRGGNMDEQFF
cdr3_nt: TGTGCCAGCAGCCAAGATCGAGGGGGTAATATGGATGAGCAGTTCTTC

v_call: TRBV29-1
clone_size: once
d_call: TRBD1
j_call: TRBJ2-1
cdr3_aa: CSVLGQKNEQFF
cdr3_nt: TGCAGCGTTCTGGGACAGAAAAATGAGCAGTTCTTC

v_call: TRBV30
clone_size: .
d_call: .
j_call: TRBJ2-4
cdr3_aa: CAWRDIGGGNIQYF
cdr3_nt: TGTGCCTGGAGAGATATCGGGGGCGGCAACATTCAGTACTTC

v_call: TRBV4-1
clone_size: .
d_call: .
j_call: TRBJ2-1
cdr3_aa: CASSPRGHWTDIYNEQFF
cdr3_nt: TGCGCCAGCAGTCCCAGGGGCCATTGGACAGATATTTACAATGAGCAGTTCTTC

v_call: TRBV5-1
clone_size: .
d_call: TRBD2
j_call: TRBJ2-5
cdr3_aa: CASRSEGSGRGETQYF
cdr3_nt: TGCGCCAGCAGAAGCGAGGGTAGCGGGAGGGGAGAGACCCAGTACTTC

v_call: TRBV18
clone_size: .
d_call: .
j_call: TRBJ2-5
cdr3_aa: CASSPLRETQYF
cdr3_nt: TGTGCCAGCTCACCCCTTAGAGAGACCCAGTACTTC

v_call: TRBV6-6
clone_size: .
d_call: .
j_call: TRBJ2-7
cdr3_aa: CASSYLGRLFSYEQYF
cdr3_nt: TGTGCCAGCAGTTATCTTGGACGGTTATTCTCCTACGAGCAGTACTTC

v_call: TRBV7-3
clone_size: .
d_call: .
j_call: TRBJ1-2
cdr3_aa: CASSTTGPEGYTF
cdr3_nt: TGTGCCAGCAGCACCACAGGGCCAGAAGGCTACACCTTC

v_call: TRBV4-1
clone_size: few
d_call: TRBD2
j_call: TRBJ2-5
cdr3_aa: CASSQGRLAVYETQYF
cdr3_nt: TGCGCCAGCAGCCAAGGTCGGCTAGCGGTTTATGAGACCCAGTACTTC

v_call: TRBV5-1
clone_size: many
d_call: .
j_call: TRBJ2-1
cdr3_aa: CASSLADAYNEQFF
cdr3_nt: TGCGCCAGCAGCTTGGCCGACGCCTACAATGAGCAGTTCTTC

v_call: TRBV28
clone_size: .
d_call: .
j_call: TRBJ1-2
cdr3_aa: CASSFSGGLNYGYTF
cdr3_nt: TGTGCCAGCAGTTTTTCGGGGGGCCTTAACTATGGCTACACCTTC

v_call: TRBV6-6
clone_size: .
d_call: .
j_call: TRBJ1-4
cdr3_aa: CASSFNEKLFF
cdr3_nt: TGTGCCAGCAGTTTCAATGAAAAACTGTTTTTT

v_call: TRBV28
clone_size: .
d_call: TRBD1
j_call: TRBJ1-3
cdr3_aa: CASSLPGQGVTGNTIYF
cdr3_nt: TGTGCCAGCAGTTTGCCAGGACAGGGGGTAACTGGAAACACCATATATTTT

v_call: TRBV18
clone_size: once
d_call: TRBD1
j_call: TRBJ2-2
cdr3_aa: CASSTQGDTTGELFF
cdr3_nt: TGTGCCAGCTCAACGCAGGGGGATACGACCGGGGAGCTGTTTTTT

v_call: TRBV11-2
clone_size: .
d_call: .
j_call: TRBJ2-2
cdr3_aa: CASSLREGAQVYTGELFF
cdr3_nt: TGTGCCAGCAGCTTAAGGGAAGGAGCCCAGGTTTACACCGGGGAGCTGTTTTTT

v_call: TRBV11-2
clone_size: .
d_call: .
j_call: TRBJ2-1
cdr3_aa: CASSLEGAQQFF
cdr3_nt: TGTGCCAGCAGCTTAGAAGGGGCCCAGCAGTTCTTC

v_call: TRBV7-9
clone_size: .
d_call: .
j_call: TRBJ2-6
cdr3_aa: CASSLVQWASGANVLTF
cdr3_nt: TGTGCCAGCAGCCTCGTCCAGTGGGCTTCAGGGGCCAACGTCCTGACTTTC

v_call: TRBV5-1
clone_size: .
d_call: .
j_call: TRBJ1-2
cdr3_aa: CASSFDSDNYGYTF
cdr3_nt: TGCGCCAGCAGCTTCGACAGCGATAACTATGGCTACACCTTC

v_call: TRBV7-2
clone_size: .
d_call: .
j_call: TRBJ2-5
cdr3_aa: CASSLGPQETQYF
cdr3_nt: TGTGCCAGCAGCTTGGGACCGCAAGAGACCCAGTACTTC

v_call: TRBV6-5
clone_size: .
d_call: .
j_call: TRBJ2-5
cdr3_aa: CASNKWGAETQYF
cdr3_nt: TGTGCCAGCAATAAATGGGGGGCTGAGACCCAGTACTTC

v_call: TRBV13
clone_size: few
d_call: .
j_call: TRBJ1-2
cdr3_aa: CASSRRTGYTF
cdr3_nt: TGTGCCAGCAGCCGCAGGACTGGCTACACCTTC

v_call: TRBV28
clone_size: once
d_call: TRBD1
j_call: TRBJ2-2
cdr3_aa: CASETRDRRELFF
cdr3_nt: TGTGCCAGTGAAACCCGGGACAGAAGGGAGCTGTTTTTT

v_call: TRBV4-3
clone_size: few
d_call: .
j_call: TRBJ2-3
cdr3_aa: CASSQALLLKYTDTQYF
cdr3_nt: TGCGCCAGCAGCCAGGCACTCCTTCTGAAGTACACAGATACGCAGTATTTT

v_call: TRBV7-9
clone_size: .
d_call: .
j_call: TRBJ1-2
cdr3_aa: CASSLKGWDYGYTF
cdr3_nt: TGTGCCAGCAGCCTAAAGGGTTGGGACTATGGCTACACCTTC

v_call: TRBV5-1
clone_size: .
d_call: TRBD2
j_call: TRBJ2-3
cdr3_aa: CASSAGGIRTDTQYF
cdr3_nt: TGCGCCAGCAGCGCCGGGGGGATACGGACAGATACGCAGTATTTT

v_call: TRBV5-4
clone_size: once
d_call: .
j_call: TRBJ2-5
cdr3_aa: CASSETPGVETQYF
cdr3_nt: TGTGCCAGCAGCGAGACGCCGGGTGTTGAGACCCAGTACTTC

v_call: TRBV13
clone_size: .
d_call: TRBD2
j_call: TRBJ2-3
cdr3_aa: CASSLDASGRATDTQYF
cdr3_nt: TGTGCCAGCAGCTTAGATGCTAGCGGGAGGGCTACAGATACGCAGTATTTT

v_call: TRBV5-1
clone_size: .
d_call: .
j_call: TRBJ2-3
cdr3_aa: CASSFLAVTSTDTQYF
cdr3_nt: TGCGCCAGCAGCTTCTTAGCGGTCACTAGCACAGATACGCAGTATTTT

v_call: TRBV30
clone_size: .
d_call: .
j_call: TRBJ1-3
cdr3_aa: CCGEYSGNTIYF
cdr3_nt: TGTTGCGGTGAATACTCTGGAAACACCATATATTTT

v_call: TRBV28
clone_size: .
d_call: TRBD1
j_call: TRBJ2-2
cdr3_aa: CASSLGLWDRPNTGELFF
cdr3_nt: TGTGCCAGCAGTTTAGGGTTATGGGACAGGCCGAACACCGGGGAGCTGTTTTTT

v_call: TRBV6-1
clone_size: .
d_call: .
j_call: TRBJ2-7
cdr3_aa: CASSPGRWIEQYF
cdr3_nt: TGTGCCAGCAGCCCGGGGAGGTGGATTGAGCAGTACTTC

v_call: TRBV2
clone_size: .
d_call: TRBD1
j_call: TRBJ1-1
cdr3_aa: CASRDHGQGVSAFF
cdr3_nt: TGTGCCAGCAGAGACCACGGACAGGGGGTTTCGGCTTTCTTT

v_call: TRBV5-6
clone_size: .
d_call: .
j_call: TRBJ2-7
cdr3_aa: CASSLRPYEQYF
cdr3_nt: TGTGCCAGCAGCCTACGGCCCTACGAGCAGTACTTC

v_call: TRBV7-9
clone_size: .
d_call: .
j_call: TRBJ2-7
cdr3_aa: CASSLGAQRVYEQYF
cdr3_nt: TGTGCCAGCAGCTTAGGCGCCCAAAGAGTCTACGAGCAGTACTTC

v_call: TRBV5-6
clone_size: .
d_call: .
j_call: TRBJ1-4
cdr3_aa: CASSLGLSRSDEKLFF
cdr3_nt: TGTGCCAGCAGCTTGGGGCTGTCCAGGTCCGATGAAAAACTGTTTTTT